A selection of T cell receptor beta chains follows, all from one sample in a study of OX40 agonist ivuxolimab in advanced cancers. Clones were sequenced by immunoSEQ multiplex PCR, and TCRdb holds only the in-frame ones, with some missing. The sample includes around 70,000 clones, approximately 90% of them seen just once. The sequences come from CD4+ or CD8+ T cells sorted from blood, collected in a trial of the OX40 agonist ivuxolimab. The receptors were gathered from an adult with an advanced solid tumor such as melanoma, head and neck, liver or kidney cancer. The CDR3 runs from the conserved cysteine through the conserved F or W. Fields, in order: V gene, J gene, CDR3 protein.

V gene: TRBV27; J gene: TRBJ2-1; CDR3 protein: CASSLGTSGYNEQFF
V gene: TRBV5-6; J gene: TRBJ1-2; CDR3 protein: CASSLPNNGYTF
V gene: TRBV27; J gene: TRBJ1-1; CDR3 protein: CASSPFGQEAFF
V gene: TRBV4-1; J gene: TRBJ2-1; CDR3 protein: CASSQAIVVGQGLNEQFF
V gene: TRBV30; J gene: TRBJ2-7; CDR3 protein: CAWSLAFYEQYF
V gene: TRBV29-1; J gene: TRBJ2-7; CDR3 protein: CSVVGGNSYEQYF
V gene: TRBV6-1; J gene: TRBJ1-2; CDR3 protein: CASSWGVGYGYTF
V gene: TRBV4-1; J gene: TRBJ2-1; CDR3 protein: CASSQVLAGAWEQFF
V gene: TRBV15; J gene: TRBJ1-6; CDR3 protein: CATSTGPSDSPLHF
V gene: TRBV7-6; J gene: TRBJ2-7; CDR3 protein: CASSLDPPATSGTGYEQYF
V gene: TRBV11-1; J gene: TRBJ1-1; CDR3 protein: CASSSLRNEAFF
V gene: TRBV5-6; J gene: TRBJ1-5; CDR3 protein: CASSSGDVVQPQHF
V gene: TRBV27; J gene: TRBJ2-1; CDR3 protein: CASSLSLGRDNEQFF
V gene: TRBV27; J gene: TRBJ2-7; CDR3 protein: CASSPSAGGLSYEQYF
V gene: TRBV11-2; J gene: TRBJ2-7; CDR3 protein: CASSTTLAGAYEQYF
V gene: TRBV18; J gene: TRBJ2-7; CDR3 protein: CASSPDRGPYEQYF
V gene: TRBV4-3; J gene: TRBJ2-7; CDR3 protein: CASSLGLAGSYEQYF
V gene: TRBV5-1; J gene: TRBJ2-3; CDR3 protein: CASSLDRGQAIDTQYF
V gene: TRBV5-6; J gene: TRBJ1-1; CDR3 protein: CASTSTAFRPEAFF
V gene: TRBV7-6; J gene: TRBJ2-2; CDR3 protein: CASSYRHPSGGKWDGELFF
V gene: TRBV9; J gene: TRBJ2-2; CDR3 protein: CASSVVSGIGELFF
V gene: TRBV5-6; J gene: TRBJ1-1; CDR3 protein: CASSSGVAEAFF
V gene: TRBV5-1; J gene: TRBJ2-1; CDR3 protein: CASSSPRDAGGPYNEQFF
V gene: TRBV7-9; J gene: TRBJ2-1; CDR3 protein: CAWLAGVYNEQFF
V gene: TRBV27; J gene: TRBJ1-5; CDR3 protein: CASSSSGQVSQPQHF
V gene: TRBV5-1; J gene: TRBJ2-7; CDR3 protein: CASSFGGGNEQYF
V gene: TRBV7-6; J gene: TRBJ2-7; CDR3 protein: CASSLTSSYEQYF
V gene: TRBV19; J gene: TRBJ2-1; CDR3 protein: CASSTLAGSSYNEQFF
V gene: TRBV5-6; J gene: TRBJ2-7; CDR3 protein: CASSLPGRGTYEQYF
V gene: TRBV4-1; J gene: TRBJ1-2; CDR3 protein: CASSQATGGYGYTF
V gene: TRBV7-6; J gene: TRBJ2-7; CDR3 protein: CASSSLQGATYEQYF
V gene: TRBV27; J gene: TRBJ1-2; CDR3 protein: CASRQGNYGYTF
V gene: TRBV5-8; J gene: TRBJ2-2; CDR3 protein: CASSARPGLKAWELFF
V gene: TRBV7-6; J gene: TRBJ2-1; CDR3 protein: CASSSGALQFF
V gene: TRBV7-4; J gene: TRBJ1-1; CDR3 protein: CASSKSPVGSMNTEAFF
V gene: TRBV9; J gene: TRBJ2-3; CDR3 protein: CASSDLAGVDTDTQYF
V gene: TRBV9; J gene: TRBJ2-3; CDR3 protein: CASSVAGSGGETDTQYF
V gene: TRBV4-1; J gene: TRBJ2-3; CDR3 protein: CASSQGGLAADTQYF
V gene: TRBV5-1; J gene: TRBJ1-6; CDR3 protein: CASSSGQSGSPLHF
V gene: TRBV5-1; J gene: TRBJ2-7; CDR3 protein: CASSLAPSYEQYF
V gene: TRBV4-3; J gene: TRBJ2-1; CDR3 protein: CASSPGLAGGINEQFF
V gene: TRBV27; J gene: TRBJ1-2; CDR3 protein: CASSSPVGGGSGGYTF
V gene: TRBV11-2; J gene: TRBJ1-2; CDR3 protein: CASSQTGAAFVYTF
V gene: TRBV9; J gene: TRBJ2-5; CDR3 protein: CASSFGTGEETQYF
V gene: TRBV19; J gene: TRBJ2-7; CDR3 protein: CASSIPGQGPYEQYF
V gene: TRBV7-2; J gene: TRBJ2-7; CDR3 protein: CASSFNSYEQYF
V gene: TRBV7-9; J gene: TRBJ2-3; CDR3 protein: CASSLPGHTDTQYF
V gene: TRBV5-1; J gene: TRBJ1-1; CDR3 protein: CASSLGGEGTEAFF
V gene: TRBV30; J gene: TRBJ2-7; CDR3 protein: CAWSVSYEQYF
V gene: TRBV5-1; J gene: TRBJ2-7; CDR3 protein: CASSFVGGLYEQYF
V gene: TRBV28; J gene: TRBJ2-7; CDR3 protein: CASSFAEQYF
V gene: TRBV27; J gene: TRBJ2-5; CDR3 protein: CASSFGGAQETQYF
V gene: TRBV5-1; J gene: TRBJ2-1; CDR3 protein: CASSEGRGGQGVPEQFF
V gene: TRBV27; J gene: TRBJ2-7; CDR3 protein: CASSLWQGGYEQYF
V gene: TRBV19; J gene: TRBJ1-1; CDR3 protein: CASSMGQGNTEAFF
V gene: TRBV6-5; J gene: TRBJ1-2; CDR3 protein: CASSYDSTGDYGYTF
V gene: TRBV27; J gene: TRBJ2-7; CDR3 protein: CASRTSGGLSYEQYF